The rows below give T cell receptor beta chains drawn from one sample of a study of blood T cell repertoires in COVID-19. Clones were read by immunoSEQ multiplex PCR, and TCRdb kept only the in-frame ones, dropping some. Of fewer than 200,000 clones listed, around 86% are singletons. The sequenced material came from PBMCs or T cells enriched from blood (not recorded which). These receptors all come from a woman aged 40 to 50 in a cohort exposed to, infected with or recovered from COVID-19 (not recorded which). CDR3s include the opening cysteine and the closing phenylalanine or tryptophan. A D gene is named only where the DNA matches it firmly. Not all rows give a size; the values are once, few, many and, for expanded clones, a class.

abundance	j_gene	v_gene	d_gene	CDR3aa	CDR3nt
-	TRBJ2-7	TRBV4-1	TRBD1	CASSQDGTGDEQYF	TGCGCCAGCAGCCAAGATGGGACAGGGGATGAGCAGTACTTC
once	TRBJ1-1	TRBV13	-	CASSLRGTVAGTEAFF	TGTGCCAGCAGCTTAAGGGGGACGGTCGCCGGCACTGAAGCTTTCTTT
-	TRBJ1-5	TRBV29-1	-	CSARSGPAPRGNQPQHF	TGCAGCGCCCGAAGCGGGCCAGCCCCTCGGGGCAATCAGCCCCAGCATTTT
-	TRBJ2-7	TRBV7-8	-	CASSPRMQGSYEQYF	TGTGCCAGCAGCCCTAGGATGCAGGGGAGTTACGAGCAGTACTTC
-	TRBJ2-2	TRBV4-3	-	CASSQEVLVSRGELFF	TGCGCCAGCAGCCAAGAGGTTCTAGTATCACGCGGGGAGCTGTTTTTT
-	TRBJ2-7	TRBV19	TRBD1	CASSVTGGGSYEQYF	TGTGCCAGTAGTGTTACAGGGGGCGGTTCTTACGAGCAGTACTTC
-	TRBJ1-1	TRBV7-8	-	CASSLGTDEAFF	TGTGCCAGCAGCTTAGGGACAGACGAAGCTTTCTTT
-	TRBJ1-6	TRBV6-1	-	CASSGVSTVVISYNSPLHF	TGTGCCAGCAGTGGGGTATCAACAGTAGTCATCTCCTATAATTCACCCCTCCACTTT
-	TRBJ2-3	TRBV28	TRBD2	CASSPRLAASTDTQYF	TGTGCCAGCAGTCCGCGACTAGCAGCTAGCACAGATACGCAGTATTTT
-	TRBJ1-4	TRBV19	TRBD1	CASRQTGGGSEKLFF	TGTGCCAGTAGACAGACAGGGGGGGGTAGCGAAAAACTGTTTTTT
-	TRBJ1-4	TRBV9	-	CASSAAGTPNEKLFF	TGTGCCAGCAGCGCCGCCGGGACTCCCAATGAAAAACTGTTTTTT
once	TRBJ1-4	TRBV3-1/TRBV3-2	-	CASSQRTFATNEKLFF	TGTGCCAGCAGCCAGCGGACATTCGCAACTAATGAAAAACTGTTTTTT
-	TRBJ2-7	TRBV7-9	TRBD1	CASSLGQGFYEQYF	TGTGCCAGCAGCTTGGGACAGGGGTTTTACGAGCAGTACTTC
-	TRBJ2-5	TRBV5-4	TRBD2	CASSLSAGGSETQYF	TGTGCCAGCAGCTTGTCCGCGGGAGGGAGTGAGACCCAGTACTTC
-	TRBJ1-1	TRBV27	-	CASRAGVAEAFF	TGTGCCAGCAGGGCGGGGGTGGCTGAAGCTTTCTTT
-	TRBJ2-5	TRBV7-9	TRBD2	CASSLGAGSGMEETQYF	TGTGCCAGCAGCTTAGGAGCGGGTAGCGGGATGGAGGAGACCCAGTACTTC
-	TRBJ1-3	TRBV28	-	CASSRLDSQHTIYF	TGTGCCAGCAGTCGACTAGACAGCCAACACACCATATATTTT
-	TRBJ1-4	TRBV9	TRBD1	CASSTWTGGNEKLFF	TGTGCCAGCAGCACCTGGACAGGGGGAAATGAAAAACTGTTTTTT
-	TRBJ1-2	TRBV6-5	-	CASANSPLDGYTF	TGTGCCAGCGCCAACTCCCCCTTGGATGGCTACACCTTC
-	TRBJ1-2	TRBV10-3	-	CAISDLGAGNGYTF	TGTGCCATCAGTGACCTGGGGGCAGGGAACGGCTACACCTTC
-	TRBJ1-1	TRBV28	-	CASSLKRTEAFF	TGTGCCAGCAGTTTAAAGAGGACTGAAGCTTTCTTT
-	TRBJ2-7	TRBV7-9	TRBD2	CASSLLLAGVSGEQYF	TGTGCCAGCAGCTTACTTCTAGCGGGGGTTTCGGGGGAGCAGTACTTC
-	TRBJ2-7	TRBV30	TRBD1	CAFLGDSSYEQYF	TGTGCCTTTCTCGGGGACAGCTCCTACGAGCAGTACTTC
-	TRBJ1-6	TRBV5-1	TRBD1	CASSRGQPNSPLHF	TGCGCCAGCAGCAGGGGACAGCCCAATTCACCCCTCCACTTT
-	TRBJ1-2	TRBV7-8	-	CASSLDRGGRSYGYTF	TGTGCCAGCAGCTTAGATCGGGGGGGACGATCCTATGGCTACACCTTC
-	TRBJ2-1	TRBV27	TRBD2	CASSPGTSGVTYNEQFF	TGTGCCAGCAGCCCGGGGACTAGCGGGGTTACCTACAATGAGCAGTTCTTC
-	TRBJ2-3	TRBV13	-	CASSLRTRSNTDTQYF	TGTGCCAGCAGCTTACGGACTCGGAGCAACACAGATACGCAGTATTTT
-	TRBJ2-3	TRBV7-2	TRBD2	CASSLAGGKDTQYF	TGTGCCAGCAGCTTGGCGGGAGGGAAGGATACGCAGTATTTT
-	TRBJ2-3	TRBV9	-	CASSVEGSEGDTQYF	TGTGCCAGCAGCGTAGAGGGTTCTGAGGGAGATACGCAGTATTTT
-	TRBJ2-7	TRBV11-2	-	CASQPPPGGSYEQYF	TGTGCCAGCCAGCCCCCGCCCGGGGGCTCCTACGAGCAGTACTTC
-	TRBJ1-1	TRBV28	-	CASSLGGDRNTEAFF	TGTGCCAGCAGTTTAGGTGGTGATAGGAACACTGAAGCTTTCTTT
-	TRBJ2-1	TRBV6-2/TRBV6-3	TRBD2	CASSSGIYNEQFF	TGTGCCAGCAGTAGCGGGATCTACAATGAGCAGTTCTTC
few	TRBJ2-7	TRBV7-8	-	CASSARSRGSEQYF	TGTGCCAGCAGCGCCCGTAGTCGGGGGTCCGAGCAGTACTTC
-	TRBJ1-3	TRBV19	TRBD1	CASSIRDRDVPGNTIYF	TGTGCCAGTAGTATAAGGGACAGGGACGTTCCGGGAAACACCATATATTTT
-	TRBJ2-1	TRBV5-1	TRBD2	CASSPGLAGYNEQFF	TGCGCCAGCAGCCCCGGACTAGCGGGATACAATGAGCAGTTCTTC
-	TRBJ2-1	TRBV13	TRBD2	CASSLGLAGVNEQFF	TGTGCCAGCAGCCTGGGACTAGCGGGAGTCAATGAGCAGTTCTTC
-	TRBJ2-7	TRBV5-4	TRBD1	CASSVGQGGYEQYF	TGTGCCAGCAGCGTGGGACAGGGGGGTTACGAGCAGTACTTC
-	TRBJ2-1	TRBV10-2	TRBD2	CASSESQRGAHGGDEQFF	TGCGCCAGCAGTGAGTCCCAGCGGGGGGCCCACGGGGGCGATGAGCAGTTCTTC
-	TRBJ2-1	TRBV10-1	TRBD1	CASSGSTGSYYNEQFF	TGCGCCAGCAGTGGTTCGACAGGGTCCTACTACAATGAGCAGTTCTTC
-	TRBJ1-1	TRBV7-2	TRBD1	CASSWWGQGMNAEAFF	TGTGCCAGCAGCTGGTGGGGACAGGGGATGAACGCTGAAGCTTTCTTT
-	TRBJ1-1	TRBV6-1	-	CASSENNRAFF	TGTGCCAGCAGTGAAAACAACCGAGCTTTCTTT
-	TRBJ1-2	TRBV24-1	-	CAKVGGASSYGYTF	TGTGCCAAAGTGGGGGGTGCGAGTAGCTATGGCTACACCTTC
-	TRBJ1-2	TRBV10-3	TRBD1	CAITGTGEGYTF	TGTGCCATCACCGGGACAGGGGAAGGCTACACCTTC
-	TRBJ1-2	TRBV7-8	TRBD1	CASSPRGGKEDGYTF	TGTGCCAGCAGCCCAAGAGGGGGCAAAGAGGATGGCTACACCTTC
-	TRBJ2-5	TRBV6-5	TRBD1	CASSTGGQETQYF	TGTGCCAGCAGCACAGGGGGACAAGAGACCCAGTACTTC
once	TRBJ1-2	TRBV12-3/TRBV12-4	-	CASSLNTYYGYTF	TGTGCCAGCAGTTTAAACACCTACTATGGCTACACCTTC
-	TRBJ2-5	TRBV11-2	-	CASSLEYGETQYF	TGTGCCAGCAGCTTAGAGTACGGGGAGACCCAGTACTTC
-	TRBJ2-3	TRBV5-1	-	CASSLEGAATDTQYF	TGCGCCAGCAGCTTGGAGGGAGCCGCAACAGATACGCAGTATTTT
-	TRBJ2-7	TRBV4-1	TRBD1	CASAQTGQGSYEQYF	TGCGCCAGCGCGCAAACAGGACAGGGGTCCTACGAGCAGTACTTC
once	TRBJ1-1	TRBV13	TRBD1	CASSSGQGTEAFF	TGTGCCAGCAGCTCCGGACAGGGGACTGAAGCTTTCTTT